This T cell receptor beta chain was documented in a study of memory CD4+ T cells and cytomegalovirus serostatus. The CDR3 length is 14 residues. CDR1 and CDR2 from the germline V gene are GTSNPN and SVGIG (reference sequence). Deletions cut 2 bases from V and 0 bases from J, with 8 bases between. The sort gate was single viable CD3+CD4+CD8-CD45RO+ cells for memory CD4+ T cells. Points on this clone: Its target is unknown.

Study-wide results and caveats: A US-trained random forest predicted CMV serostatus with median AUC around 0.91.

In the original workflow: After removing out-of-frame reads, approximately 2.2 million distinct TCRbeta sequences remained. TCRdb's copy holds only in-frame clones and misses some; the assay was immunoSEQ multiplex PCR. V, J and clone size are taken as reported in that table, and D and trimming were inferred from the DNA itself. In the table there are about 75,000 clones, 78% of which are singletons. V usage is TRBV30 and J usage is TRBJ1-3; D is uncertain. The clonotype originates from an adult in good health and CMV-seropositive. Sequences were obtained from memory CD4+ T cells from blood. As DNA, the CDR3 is TGTGCCTGGAGTCCGGGGTACTCTGGAAACACCATATATTTT. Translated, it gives CAWSPGYSGNTIYF.